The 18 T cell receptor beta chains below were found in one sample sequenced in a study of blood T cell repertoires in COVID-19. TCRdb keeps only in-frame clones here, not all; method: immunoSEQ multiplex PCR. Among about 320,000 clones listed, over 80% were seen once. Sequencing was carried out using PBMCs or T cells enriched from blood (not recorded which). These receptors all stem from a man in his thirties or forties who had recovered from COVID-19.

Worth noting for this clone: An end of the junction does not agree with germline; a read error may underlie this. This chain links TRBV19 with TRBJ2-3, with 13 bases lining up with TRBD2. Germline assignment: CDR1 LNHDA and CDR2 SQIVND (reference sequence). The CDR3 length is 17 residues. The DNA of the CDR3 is TGTGCCAATAGTATCTACTCGACTAGCGGGGGGCCAGATACGCAGTATTTT. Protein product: CANSIYSTSGGPDTQYF.

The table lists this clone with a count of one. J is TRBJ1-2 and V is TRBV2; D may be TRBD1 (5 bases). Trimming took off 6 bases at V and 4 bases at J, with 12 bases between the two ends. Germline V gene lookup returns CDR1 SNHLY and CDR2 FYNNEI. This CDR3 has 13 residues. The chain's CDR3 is CASREQVLYGYTF. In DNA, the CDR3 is TGTGCCAGCAGGGAACAGGTACTCTATGGCTACACCTTC.

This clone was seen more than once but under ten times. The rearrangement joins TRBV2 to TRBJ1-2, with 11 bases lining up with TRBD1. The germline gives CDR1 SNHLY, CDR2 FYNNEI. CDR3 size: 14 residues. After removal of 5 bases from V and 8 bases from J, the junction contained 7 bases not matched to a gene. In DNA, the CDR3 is TGTGCCAGCAGTTCTGGACAGGGGGCTCGAGGCTACACCTTC. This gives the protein CASSSGQGARGYTF. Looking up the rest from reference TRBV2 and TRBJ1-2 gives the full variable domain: EPEVTQTPSHQVTQMGQEVILRCVPISNHLYFYWYRQILGQKVEFLVSFYNNEISEKSEIFDDQFSVERPDGSNFTLKIRSTKLEDSAMYFCASSSGQGARGYTFGSGTRLTVV.

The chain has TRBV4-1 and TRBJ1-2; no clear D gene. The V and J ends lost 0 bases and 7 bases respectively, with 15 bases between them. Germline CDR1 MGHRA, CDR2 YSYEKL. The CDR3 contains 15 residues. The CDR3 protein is CASSQDGTVWAGYTF. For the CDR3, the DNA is TGCGCCAGCAGCCAAGATGGAACGGTTTGGGCTGGCTACACCTTC.

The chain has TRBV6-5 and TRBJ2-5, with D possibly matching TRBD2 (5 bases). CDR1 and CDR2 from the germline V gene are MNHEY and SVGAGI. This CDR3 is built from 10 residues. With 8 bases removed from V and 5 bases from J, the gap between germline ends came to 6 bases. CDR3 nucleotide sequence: TGTGCCAGCCAGCGGGAGACCCAGTACTTC. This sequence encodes CASQRETQYF.

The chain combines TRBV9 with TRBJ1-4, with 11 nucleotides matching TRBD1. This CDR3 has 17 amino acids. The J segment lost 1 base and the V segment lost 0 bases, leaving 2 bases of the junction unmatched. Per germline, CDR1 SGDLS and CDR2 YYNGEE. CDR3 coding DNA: TGTGCCAGCAGCGTAGGGACAGGGGGCGGAACTAATGAAAAACTGTTTTTT. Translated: CASSVGTGGGTNEKLFF.

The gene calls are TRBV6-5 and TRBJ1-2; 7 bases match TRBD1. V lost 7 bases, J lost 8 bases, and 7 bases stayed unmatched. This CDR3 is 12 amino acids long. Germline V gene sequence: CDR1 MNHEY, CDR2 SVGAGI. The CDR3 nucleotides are TGTGCCAGCAACACTAGGACAGGAGGCTACACCTTC. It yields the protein CASNTRTGGYTF.

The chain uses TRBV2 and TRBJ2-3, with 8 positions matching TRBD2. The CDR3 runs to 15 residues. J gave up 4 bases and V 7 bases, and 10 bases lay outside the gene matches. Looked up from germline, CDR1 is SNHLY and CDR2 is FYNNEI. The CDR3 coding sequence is TGTGCCAGCACGTTTGGGACTAGTACCGCAGATACGCAGTATTTT. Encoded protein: CASTFGTSTADTQYF.

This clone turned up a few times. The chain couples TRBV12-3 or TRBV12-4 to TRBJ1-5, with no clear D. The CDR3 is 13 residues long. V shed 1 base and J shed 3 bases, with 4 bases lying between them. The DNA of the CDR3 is TGTGCCAGCAGTTTAGGTTACAATCAGCCCCAGCATTTT. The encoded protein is CASSLGYNQPQHF.

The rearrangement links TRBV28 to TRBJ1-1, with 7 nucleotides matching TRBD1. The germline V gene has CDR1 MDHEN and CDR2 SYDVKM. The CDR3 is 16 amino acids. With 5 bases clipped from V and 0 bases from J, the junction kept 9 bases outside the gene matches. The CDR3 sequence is CASSPRGRPMNTEAFF. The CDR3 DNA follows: TGTGCCAGCAGTCCAAGGGGGCGACCGATGAACACTGAAGCTTTCTTT.

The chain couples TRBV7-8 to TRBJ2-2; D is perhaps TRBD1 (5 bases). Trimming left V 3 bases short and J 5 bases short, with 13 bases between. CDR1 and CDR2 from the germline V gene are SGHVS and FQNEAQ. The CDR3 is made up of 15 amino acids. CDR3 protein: CASSFTGLGTGELFF. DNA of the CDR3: TGTGCCAGCAGCTTTACAGGTTTAGGGACCGGGGAGCTGTTTTTT.

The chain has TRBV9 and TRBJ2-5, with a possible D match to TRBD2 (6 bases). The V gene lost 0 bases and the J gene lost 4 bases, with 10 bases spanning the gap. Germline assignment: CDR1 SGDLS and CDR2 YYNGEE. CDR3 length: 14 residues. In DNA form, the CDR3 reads TGTGCCAGCAGCGTAGGCGGAGGGAGAGAGACCCAGTACTTC. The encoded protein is CASSVGGGRETQYF.

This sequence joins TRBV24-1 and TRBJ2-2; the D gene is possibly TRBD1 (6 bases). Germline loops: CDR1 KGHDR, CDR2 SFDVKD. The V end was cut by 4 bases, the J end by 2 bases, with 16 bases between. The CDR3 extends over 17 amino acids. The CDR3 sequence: CATSDSGRGYNTGELFF. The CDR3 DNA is TGTGCCACCAGTGACTCCGGCAGGGGCTATAACACCGGGGAGCTGTTTTTT.

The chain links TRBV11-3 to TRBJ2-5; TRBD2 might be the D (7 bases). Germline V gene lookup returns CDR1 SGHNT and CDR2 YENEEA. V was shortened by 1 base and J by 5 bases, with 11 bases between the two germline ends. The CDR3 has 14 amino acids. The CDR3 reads CASSLGGGSETQYF. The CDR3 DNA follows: TGTGCCAGCAGCTTAGGCGGGGGCAGCGAGACCCAGTACTTC.

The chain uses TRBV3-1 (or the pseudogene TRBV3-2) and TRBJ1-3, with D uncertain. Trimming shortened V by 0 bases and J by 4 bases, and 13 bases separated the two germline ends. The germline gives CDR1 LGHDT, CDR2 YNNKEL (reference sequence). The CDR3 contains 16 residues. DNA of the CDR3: TGTGCCAGCAGCCAAGAGGCGGGGTTCGGCGGAAACACCATATATTTT. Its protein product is CASSQEAGFGGNTIYF.

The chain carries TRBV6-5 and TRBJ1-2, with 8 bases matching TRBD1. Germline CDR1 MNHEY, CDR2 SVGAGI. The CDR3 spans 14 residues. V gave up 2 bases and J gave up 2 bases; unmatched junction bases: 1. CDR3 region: CASSYDRGNYGYTF. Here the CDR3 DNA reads TGTGCCAGCAGTTACGACAGGGGAAACTATGGCTACACCTTC.

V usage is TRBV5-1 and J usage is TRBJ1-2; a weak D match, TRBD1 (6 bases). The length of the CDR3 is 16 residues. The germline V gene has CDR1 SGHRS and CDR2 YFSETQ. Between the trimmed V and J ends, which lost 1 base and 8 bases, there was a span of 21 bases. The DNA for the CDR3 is TGCGCCAGCAGCTTGACCCCGGCCGGGGACAAGGGCGGCTACACCTTC. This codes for CASSLTPAGDKGGYTF.

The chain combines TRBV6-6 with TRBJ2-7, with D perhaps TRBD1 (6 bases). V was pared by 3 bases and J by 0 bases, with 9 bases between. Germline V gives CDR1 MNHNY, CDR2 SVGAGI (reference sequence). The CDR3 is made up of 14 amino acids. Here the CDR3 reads CASSYGGPSYEQYF. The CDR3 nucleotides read TGTGCCAGCAGTTATGGGGGCCCCTCCTACGAGCAGTACTTC.